The rows below give T cell receptor beta chains drawn from one sample of a study of vaccination effects on CD4 cells after COVID-19. Clones were read by immunoSEQ multiplex PCR, and TCRdb kept only the in-frame ones, dropping some. Of roughly 30,000 clones in the sample, roughly 71% were seen once. No cognate antigen is known for these TCRs. Sequenced material: CD4+ T cells from PBMCs cultured with HCoV-NL63 spike peptides, taken after COVID-19 vaccination. All receptors come from a human donor who received a COVID-19 vaccine. Both conserved end residues are part of each CDR3. D genes are given only for firm matches. For some rows the clone size is stated as once, few or many, or as a class when expanded; others skip it.

>TRBV4-1|NA|TRBJ2-2|NA
TGCGCCAGCAGTCGACCGACTGGGAACACCGGGGAGCTGTTTTTT
CASSRPTGNTGELFF
>TRBV5-1|TRBD1|TRBJ1-2|NA
TGCGCCAGCAGCGGACTGGGACAGGGGATGGGCTACACCTTC
CASSGLGQGMGYTF
>TRBV19|NA|TRBJ2-7|NA
TGTGCCAGTAGTCCGGAGGGACAGACCTACGAGCAGTACTTC
CASSPEGQTYEQYF
>TRBV7-9|NA|TRBJ2-7|NA
TGTGCCAGCAGCAAAAACAGGGAGAAGGAACGGAGGCGGGAAACCTACGAGCAGTACTTC
CASSKNREKERRRETYEQYF
>TRBV5-1|TRBD2|TRBJ2-1|NA
TGCGCCAGCAGCTTGGCCCGGCTAGCGGGAGGGGTAACGGAGAATGAGCAGTTCTTC
CASSLARLAGGVTENEQFF
>TRBV10-3|TRBD1|TRBJ1-3|NA
TGTGCCATCAGTGAGGGACAGGGCGGCACCATATATTTT
CAISEGQGGTIYF
>TRBV7-2|TRBD2|TRBJ2-7|NA
TGTGCCAGCAGCCCTGCCAGCGGGGTCTACGAGCAGTACTTC
CASSPASGVYEQYF
>TRBV6-5|NA|TRBJ2-3|NA
TGTGCCAGCAGAGCGGGACAGGCCTCGATGGCTACGCAGTATTTT
CASRAGQASMATQYF
>TRBV6-4|TRBD1|TRBJ1-6|NA
TGTGCCAGCAGTGACTCGACAGGGGGTAATTCACCCCTCCACTTT
CASSDSTGGNSPLHF
>TRBV4-2|NA|TRBJ2-1|few
TGTGCCAGCAGCCAAGAGGGTCTAGTGGCTGAGCAGTTCTTC
CASSQEGLVAEQFF
>TRBV20-1|NA|TRBJ1-4|few
TGCAGTGCTAGTTCCGGGGCGCAAAATGAAAAACTGTTTTTT
CSASSGAQNEKLFF
>TRBV23-1|TRBD1|TRBJ1-2|NA
TGCGCCAGCAGTCAATCTATTCTCGAGACAGGGCTACGCTATGGCTACACCTTC
CASSQSILETGLRYGYTF
>TRBV10-2|NA|TRBJ2-2|NA
TGCGCCAGCAAAGACTATTTCAGCACCGGGGAGCTGTTTTTT
CASKDYFSTGELFF
>TRBV5-1|NA|TRBJ1-4|NA
TGCGCCAGCAGCTTGGAAGGGGTGACTAATGAAAAACTGTTTTTT
CASSLEGVTNEKLFF
>TRBV19|NA|TRBJ2-3|NA
TGTGCCAGTAGTCCCAACCGCGGGGCTACGCAGTATTTT
CASSPNRGATQYF